These T cell receptor beta chains were read from a single sample in a study of CD8 T cells in Susac syndrome. MiXCR was run by TCRdb on the immunoSEQ multiplex PCR reads, yielding one entry per CDR3 protein. Here the sample spans approximately 190,000 distinct CDR3 sequences, around 95% being singletons. Sequencing input: CD4+ T cells from PBMCs. Receptors were obtained from a human donor with Susac syndrome. Each CDR3 is given with its conserved first and last residue. D genes are given only for firm matches. Expanded clones are given a class, and other clones once, few, many or no size at all.

TRBJ1-2	TRBV5-1	TRBD1	NA	TGCGCCAGCAGCTTACACAGGGGAGGTTCCGGGGGCTACACCTTC	CASSLHRGGSGGYTF
TRBJ2-7	TRBV7-2	NA	NA	TGTGCCAGCAGCCCCCAGGCCGATTCCTACGAGCAGTACTTC	CASSPQADSYEQYF
TRBJ2-5	TRBV9	TRBD1	NA	TGTGCCAGCAGCGGAGCAAACTGGGGACAGGGCCTAGAGACCCAGTACTTC	CASSGANWGQGLETQYF
TRBJ2-3	TRBV9	NA	NA	TGTGCCAGCAGCCCCTTCCAAGGAGTGAGCACAGATACGCAGTATTTT	CASSPFQGVSTDTQYF
TRBJ1-2	TRBV5-1	NA	NA	TGCGCCAGCAGCTTTGGCAGGAATGGCTACACCTTC	CASSFGRNGYTF
TRBJ2-7	TRBV30	NA	NA	TGTGCCTGGACGACGCTGCCCTTCTACGAGCAGTACTTC	CAWTTLPFYEQYF
TRBJ1-2	TRBV5-6	NA	NA	TGTGCCAGCAGCTTGGCGTCCGGGAGGGGTGGCTACACCTTC	CASSLASGRGGYTF
TRBJ2-5	TRBV7-2	NA	NA	TGTGCCAGCACCACTGGGGGTGGCACTCTAAAGTCCCAGTACTTC	CASTTGGGTLKSQYF
TRBJ1-2	TRBV30	TRBD1	once	TGTGCCTGGAGTACAGGGGGCGACTATGGCTACACCTTC	CAWSTGGDYGYTF
TRBJ1-4	TRBV4-2	TRBD1	NA	TGTGCCAGCAGCCGCACAGGGGCGACTAATGAAAAACTGTTTTTT	CASSRTGATNEKLFF
TRBJ2-5	TRBV12-3/TRBV12-4	NA	NA	TGTGCCAGCAGCCGCTTGCGGGGGCTACAAGAGACCCAGTACTTC	CASSRLRGLQETQYF
TRBJ2-2	TRBV20-1	NA	once	TGCAGTGCTAGAGATCCGGGACCGAGCACCGGGGAGCTGTTTTTT	CSARDPGPSTGELFF
TRBJ2-7	TRBV13	NA	NA	TGTGCCAGCAGCTTAGACGTAACAAAATCCAACGAGCAGTACTTC	CASSLDVTKSNEQYF
TRBJ1-2	TRBV12-3/TRBV12-4	TRBD1	once	TGTGCCAGCAGTGCAACAATCCAGGGGGGTCATGGCTACACCTTC	CASSATIQGGHGYTF
TRBJ1-1	TRBV29-1	NA	NA	TGCAGCGTTGGGGGGGGTATGAACACTGAAGCTTTCTTT	CSVGGGMNTEAFF
TRBJ1-1	TRBV4-2	NA	NA	TGTGCCAGCAGCCGACAGCCCATGAACACTGAAGCTTTCTTT	CASSRQPMNTEAFF
TRBJ1-2	TRBV20-1	NA	NA	TGCAGTGCTCACCGAGGACAGATCTATGGCTACACCTTC	CSAHRGQIYGYTF
TRBJ2-1	TRBV15	NA	NA	TGTGCCACCAGCAGGGGATCCTACAATGAGCAGTTCTTC	CATSRGSYNEQFF
TRBJ2-1	TRBV3-1	NA	NA	TGTGCCAGCAGCCAAGGCGGAGGGGGCCTCCCCTACAATGAGCAGTTCTTC	CASSQGGGGLPYNEQFF
TRBJ1-6	TRBV3-1	NA	NA	TGTGCCAGCAGCCCGGCAGGGGCGAGAAATTCACCCCTCCACTTT	CASSPAGARNSPLHF